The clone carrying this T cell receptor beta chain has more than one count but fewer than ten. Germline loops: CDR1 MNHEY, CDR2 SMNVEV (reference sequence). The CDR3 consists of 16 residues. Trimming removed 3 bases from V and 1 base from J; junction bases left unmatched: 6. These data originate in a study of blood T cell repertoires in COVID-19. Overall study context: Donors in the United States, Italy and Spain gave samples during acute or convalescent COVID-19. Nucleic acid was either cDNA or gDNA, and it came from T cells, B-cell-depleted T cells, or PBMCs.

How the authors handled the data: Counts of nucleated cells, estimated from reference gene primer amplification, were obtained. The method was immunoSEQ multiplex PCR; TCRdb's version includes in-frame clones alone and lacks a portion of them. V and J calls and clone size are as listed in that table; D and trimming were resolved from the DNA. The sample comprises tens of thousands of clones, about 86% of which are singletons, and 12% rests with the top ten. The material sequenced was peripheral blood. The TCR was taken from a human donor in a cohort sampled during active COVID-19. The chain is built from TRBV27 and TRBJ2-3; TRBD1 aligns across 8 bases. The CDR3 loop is CASSLYGQGGTDTQYF. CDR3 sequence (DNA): TGTGCCAGCAGTTTGTACGGACAGGGTGGCACAGATACGCAGTATTTT.